The clone carrying this TCR beta chain was detected only a few times. Unmatched junction bases numbered 4, after V lost 1 base and J lost 3 bases. This CDR3 is built from 15 residues. Germline assignment: CDR1 SGHNT and CDR2 YENEEA. This specimen belongs to a study of cytomegalovirus exposure and HLA in healthy donors. PCR involved 60 Vbeta and 13 Jbeta primers. Clones were sequenced by immunoSEQ multiplex PCR, and TCRdb holds only the in-frame ones, with some missing. The table has about 190,000 clones, about 77% seen once. Although they were nominally healthy when sampled, donors likely had unrecorded immune exposures.

The clonotype originates from a man aged 25 to 40 in good health and CMV-seropositive. The genes are TRBV11-3 and TRBJ2-5, with 8 bases fitting TRBD2. The sample comprised PBMCs. CDR3 region: CASSLGWRGEETQYF. As DNA, the CDR3 is TGTGCCAGCAGCTTAGGATGGCGGGGGGAAGAGACCCAGTACTTC.